This T cell receptor (beta chain) stems from a study of beta chain features in type 1 diabetes. Between the trimmed V and J ends, which lost 5 bases and 14 bases, there was a span of 4 bases. The CDR3 length is 8 residues. Looked up from germline, CDR1 is SEHNR and CDR2 is FQNEAQ (reference sequence). Each of the CD4+ naive, central memory, regulatory and stem cell-like memory populations was sorted via CD45RO/CCR7/CD25/CD127/CD95/CD27. Every bit of the isolated RNA underwent reverse transcription, so sequencing read expressed TCRB transcripts. Sequencing was performed with immunoSEQ multiplex PCR; in TCRdb, only in-frame clones are kept and a portion is missing. The table lists under 900,000 clones, roughly 17% of them singletons, with about 0.02% in the top ten. Study conclusions and caveats: At VDJ recombination sites, type 1 diabetes patients had fewer insertions and more deleted nucleotides. HLA influence on TCRB rearrangement stayed unresolved here. The study found that naive, central memory and Treg TCRB repertoires appeared more similar in patients than in healthy donors.

On this clone: Its antigen is not known.

The V gene is TRBV7-9, the J gene TRBJ2-1; D is ambiguous. The sequenced sample was naive CD4+ T cells from blood. The receptor's source is a woman aged 18 to 35 in good health. The CDR3 DNA reads TGTGCCAGCAGCCAGGAGTTCTTC. Protein sequence: CASSQEFF.